A selection of T cell receptor beta chains follows, all from one sample in a study of cytomegalovirus exposure and HLA in healthy donors. Profiling relied on immunoSEQ multiplex PCR, and the TCRdb table lists in-frame clones only, not all of them. The table records some 85,000 clones, around 76% of them present only once. Sequenced: PBMCs. These receptors all come from a man aged 18 to 35 in good health and CMV-seropositive. The CDR3 runs from the conserved cysteine through the conserved F or W. D genes are given only for firm matches. A row's size may be missing; if present it is once, few, many or a size class.

J: TRBJ1-1; D: -; V: TRBV10-3; size: once; DNA: TGTGCCATCAGTGGCGGCGGAGTGAACACTGAAGCTTTCTTT; CDR3: CAISGGGVNTEAFF
J: TRBJ2-3; D: TRBD2; V: TRBV10-3; size: few; DNA: TGTGCCATCAGGCGGGAGGGCCCGACAGATACGCAGTATTTT; CDR3: CAIRREGPTDTQYF
J: TRBJ2-5; D: -; V: TRBV25-1; size: -; DNA: TGTGCCAGCAGTGAATTACTAGACGAAGAGACCCAGTACTTC; CDR3: CASSELLDEETQYF
J: TRBJ2-2; D: -; V: TRBV4-2; size: -; DNA: TGTGCCAGCAGCCCGAAGCGGCAGAACACCGGGGAGCTGTTTTTT; CDR3: CASSPKRQNTGELFF
J: TRBJ2-5; D: TRBD2; V: TRBV9; size: -; DNA: TGTGCCAGCAGCGTAGTAGGAGGGAGGGAGGAGACCCAGTACTTC; CDR3: CASSVVGGREETQYF
J: TRBJ2-5; D: -; V: TRBV6-6; size: -; DNA: TGTGCCAGCAGTCATCATAACTTAGCGAACCAAGAGACCCAGTACTTC; CDR3: CASSHHNLANQETQYF
J: TRBJ2-7; D: -; V: TRBV27; size: -; DNA: TGTGCCAGCAGTTTAAAGGGAGCCTACGAGCAGTACTTC; CDR3: CASSLKGAYEQYF
J: TRBJ1-1; D: -; V: TRBV7-2; size: -; DNA: TGTGCCAGCAGCTTCGCGACAACCTTGAACACTGAAGCTTTCTTT; CDR3: CASSFATTLNTEAFF
J: TRBJ2-7; D: -; V: TRBV11-2; size: -; DNA: TGTGCCAGCAGCTTGGCTCGGGGTGCCTTCGAGCAGTACTTC; CDR3: CASSLARGAFEQYF
J: TRBJ2-7; D: -; V: TRBV29-1; size: -; DNA: TGCAGCGTTGGCCCCCCGGCAGGGGAGTACTTC; CDR3: CSVGPPAGEYF
J: TRBJ1-5; D: -; V: TRBV6-1; size: few; DNA: TGTGCCAGCACGGGAGAGAAGGGGATTGGGCAGCCCCAGCATTTT; CDR3: CASTGEKGIGQPQHF
J: TRBJ1-5; D: TRBD1; V: TRBV7-8; size: few; DNA: TGTGCCAGCATCGCGGAGGGGGCTGGTTATCAGCCCCAGCATTTT; CDR3: CASIAEGAGYQPQHF
J: TRBJ2-1; D: TRBD2; V: TRBV29-1; size: -; DNA: TGCAGCGTTGCCCCAGGGCGGGAGATATACAATGAGCAGTTCTTC; CDR3: CSVAPGREIYNEQFF
J: TRBJ2-7; D: -; V: TRBV2; size: -; DNA: TGTGCCACCGTCCCCCGGCGGGACGCCTACGAGCAGTACTTC; CDR3: CATVPRRDAYEQYF
J: TRBJ2-7; D: TRBD1; V: TRBV15; size: -; DNA: TGTGCCACCAGCAGAGATCGAGGGGGCCCAGCGTACTTC; CDR3: CATSRDRGGPAYF
J: TRBJ2-7; D: TRBD1; V: TRBV28; size: -; DNA: TGTGCCAGCAGTAGCAGGGGGCTGGATGAGTACTTC; CDR3: CASSSRGLDEYF
J: TRBJ2-6; D: TRBD1; V: TRBV25-1; size: -; DNA: TGTGCCAGCAGCAGGGGGACAGGGGTCGACGGGGCCAACGTCCTGACTTTC; CDR3: CASSRGTGVDGANVLTF
J: TRBJ2-7; D: -; V: TRBV7-3; size: few; DNA: TGTGCCAGCAGCTTAATGGGAGTGAGCTACGAGCAGTACTTC; CDR3: CASSLMGVSYEQYF